The 32 T cell receptor beta chains below come from one sample, sequenced in a study of CD8 T cells in Susac syndrome (dated by TCRdb to between 2018 and 2020). The library came from the immunoSEQ multiplex PCR assay. RNA was extracted using the RNeasy kit, and about 0.45 to 1 microgram was reverse transcribed with random hexamers. TCRdb trimmed the raw reads at Q25, called clones with MiXCR and kept productive beta chains. CDR3 protein sequences are deduplicated, and each keeps its most common genes and DNA. Recorded for this sample are around 230,000 distinct CDR3 sequences; less than 96% of them occurred a single time. The ten largest clones capture 0.1% of the sample. The sequenced sample was CD4+ T cells from PBMCs. The source is a human donor with Susac syndrome.

The chain links TRBV12-3 or TRBV12-4 to TRBJ2-5; D unresolved. The CDR3 is 11 amino acids. Trimming took off 6 bases at V and 4 bases at J, with 6 bases between the two ends. CDR3 DNA: TGTGCCAGCAGCTACACAGAGACCCAGTACTTC. Translation gives CASSYTETQYF.

The rearrangement links TRBV11-2 to TRBJ1-2; D call uncertain. V lost 1 base and J lost 7, with 10 bases in between. This CDR3 contains 13 residues. Germline assignment: CDR1 SGHAT and CDR2 FQNNGV. CDR3 loop: CASSLVGKPGYTF. The CDR3, as DNA: TGTGCCAGCAGCTTAGTGGGGAAACCTGGCTACACCTTC. Together with reference TRBV11-2 and TRBJ1-2, the CDR3 gives the full variable domain: EAGVAQSPRYKIIEKRQSVAFWCNPISGHATLYWYQQILGQGPKLLIQFQNNGVVDDSQLPKDRFSAERLKGVDSTLKIQPAKLEDSAVYLCASSLVGKPGYTFGSGTRLTVV.

The chain combines TRBV5-4 with TRBJ2-5; 7 nucleotides agree with TRBD2. Germline-derived CDR1 and CDR2 are SGHNT and YYREEE (reference sequence). The CDR3 sequence is 14 residues long. J was trimmed by 4 bases and V by 4 bases; bases with no gene match: 7. The CDR3 sequence is CASSLGRELETQYF. The CDR3 DNA sequence: TGTGCCAGCAGCCTGGGGCGGGAGTTAGAGACCCAGTACTTC.

The chain recombines TRBV7-2 with TRBJ1-1; 7 nucleotides line up with TRBD1. Losses at the gene ends were 1 base for V and 7 bases for J; bases not matched to a gene: 3. Per germline, CDR1 SGHTA and CDR2 FQGNSA. This CDR3 region has 13 residues. This CDR3 is CASSLEQGDEAFF. CDR3 nucleotides: TGTGCCAGCAGCTTAGAGCAGGGGGATGAAGCTTTCTTT. Drawing the rest from reference TRBV7-2 and TRBJ1-1, the complete variable domain is GAGVSQSPSNKVTEKGKDVELRCDPISGHTALYWYRQSLGQGLEFLIYFQGNSAPDKSGLPSDRFSAERTGGSVSTLTIQRTQQEDSAVYLCASSLEQGDEAFFGQGTRLTVV.

The chain uses TRBV7-9 and TRBJ2-1, with 11 bases matching TRBD2. This CDR3 is 17 amino acids long. CDR1 SEHNR and CDR2 FQNEAQ come from the germline V gene (reference sequence). V lost 5 bases, J lost 2 bases, and 8 bases stayed unmatched. This CDR3 reads CASSQLRLAGPYNEQFF. The CDR3 DNA reads as TGTGCCAGCAGCCAGCTCCGACTAGCGGGACCCTACAATGAGCAGTTCTTC.

This rearrangement joins TRBV30 to TRBJ1-5; D uncertain. The V end was cut by 2 bases, the J end by 7 bases, with 12 bases between. Germline-derived CDR1 and CDR2 are GTSNPN and SVGIG (reference sequence). The CDR3 sequence is 13 residues long. In DNA form, the CDR3 reads TGTGCCTGGAGTCCCTCCCGAATCCAGCCCCAGCATTTT. Encoded protein: CAWSPSRIQPQHF.

The chain has TRBV20-1 and TRBJ2-1; TRBD2 is a possible D gene (5 bases). V shed 3 bases and J shed 3 bases, with 6 bases lying between them. The CDR3 totals 12 residues. Germline values: CDR1 DFQATT, CDR2 SNEGSKA (reference sequence). The CDR3 DNA follows: TGCAGTGCTAGCGGGGTCTACAATGAGCAGTTCTTC. It encodes CSASGVYNEQFF.

The chain joins TRBV29-1 to TRBJ1-5; possible D gene TRBD1, 5 bases. This CDR3 region has 15 residues. Germline CDR1 and CDR2: SQVTM and ANQGSEA. The V end was cut by 4 bases, the J end by 1 base, with 14 bases between. CDR3 nucleotide sequence: TGCAGCGTTGTGGGGACGGGTTCAAGCAATCAGCCCCAGCATTTT. Translation: CSVVGTGSSNQPQHF.

V usage is TRBV9 and J usage is TRBJ1-3; no firm D call. The V end was cut by 1 base, the J end by 9 bases, with 8 bases between. The CDR3 length is 12 residues. In germline, CDR1 is SGDLS, CDR2 YYNGEE. CDR3 nucleotide sequence: TGTGCCAGCAGCGTACGAGGCGGCACCATATATTTT. Protein product: CASSVRGGTIYF.

The V and J genes are TRBV11-2 and TRBJ1-4; unclear D gene. V was shortened by 1 base and J by 4 bases, with 10 bases between the two germline ends. There are 15 residues in the CDR3. Germline CDR1 SGHAT, CDR2 FQNNGV. CDR3 DNA: TGTGCCAGCAGCTTAGCTTGGCAGGTTAATGAAAAACTGTTTTTT. This translates into CASSLAWQVNEKLFF.

CDR3 region: CASSVVMAGATDTQYF. CDR3 nucleotides: TGTGCCAGCAGCGTAGTAATGGCGGGAGCGACAGATACGCAGTATTTT. The chain combines TRBV9 with TRBJ2-3, with 7 bases matching TRBD2. This CDR3 has 16 amino acids. The V gene's germline CDR1 is SGDLS and CDR2 YYNGEE. Trimming removed 0 bases from V and 3 bases from J; junction bases left unmatched: 7.

The rearrangement joins TRBV11-2 to TRBJ2-2, with D unclear. CDR3 length: 14 amino acids. CDR1 SGHAT and CDR2 FQNNGV come from the germline V gene. V was clipped by 1 base and J by 6 bases, with 9 bases between them. CDR3 residues: CASSLVEWAGELFF. CDR3 DNA: TGTGCCAGCAGCTTAGTTGAATGGGCCGGGGAGCTGTTTTTT.

The V gene is TRBV27, the J gene TRBJ2-7, with 9 bases matching TRBD2. This CDR3 is 16 amino acids long. Germline lookup yields CDR1 MNHEY and CDR2 SMNVEV (reference sequence). With V trimmed by 1 base and J by 3 bases, 7 bases remained unmatched. The CDR3 spells CASSLFSGSNLYEQYF. The CDR3 bases are TGTGCCAGCAGTTTATTTAGCGGGAGTAATCTCTACGAGCAGTACTTC.

V and J are TRBV12-3 or TRBV12-4 and TRBJ2-7; no firm D call. Trimming removed 4 bases from V and 5 bases from J, with 6 bases in between. The CDR3 contains 11 residues. CDR3 amino acids: CASSSLDEQYF. CDR3 in DNA: TGTGCCAGCAGTTCTTTGGACGAGCAGTACTTC.

V and J are TRBV27 and TRBJ1-1; D gene unclear. CDR3 length equals 13 residues. Germline-derived CDR1 and CDR2 are MNHEY and SMNVEV (reference sequence). V was shortened by 2 bases and J by 5 bases, with 9 bases between the two germline ends. The CDR3 is CASSLVGLTEAFF. CDR3 DNA: TGTGCCAGCAGTTTAGTTGGGTTGACTGAAGCTTTCTTT.

The rearrangement joins TRBV20-1 to TRBJ2-2; TRBD2 might be the D (5 bases). The V and J ends lost 6 bases and 0 bases respectively, with 11 bases between them. This CDR3 comprises 14 residues. In germline, CDR1 is DFQATT, CDR2 SNEGSKA (reference sequence). The CDR3 loop is CSALGLSNTGELFF. For the CDR3, the DNA is TGCAGTGCCCTAGGACTCTCGAACACCGGGGAGCTGTTTTTT.

This chain uses TRBV20-1 with TRBJ2-1; D is uncertain. From germline, CDR1 is DFQATT and CDR2 SNEGSKA (reference sequence). The CDR3 spans 10 residues. The V end was cut by 3 bases, the J end by 7 bases, with 4 bases between. CDR3 loop: CSASMNEQFF. CDR3 nucleotide sequence: TGCAGTGCTAGCATGAATGAGCAGTTCTTC.

The rearrangement links TRBV30 to TRBJ2-5, with D possibly TRBD2 on 5 matching bases. Trimming removed 2 bases at V and 0 bases at J, with 13 bases between. The germline gives CDR1 GTSNPN, CDR2 SVGIG (reference sequence). The CDR3 totals 15 residues. The CDR3 nucleotides are TGTGCCTGGAGTAAAGCGAGGGTGTACCAAGAGACCCAGTACTTC. This translates into CAWSKARVYQETQYF.

The J gene is TRBJ1-4, the V gene TRBV28; D is possibly TRBD1 (5 bases). The germline CDR1 and CDR2 sequences are MDHEN and SYDVKM. The CDR3 spans 18 residues. The V and J ends lost 6 bases and 0 bases respectively, with 20 bases between them. CDR3 sequence reads: CASSPLPGTSATNEKLFF. The CDR3 region has the DNA TGTGCCAGCAGCCCCCTCCCCGGGACCTCCGCAACTAATGAAAAACTGTTTTTT. The variable domain in full, with the rest retrieved from reference TRBV28 and TRBJ1-4, is DVKVTQSSRYLVKRTGEKVFLECVQDMDHENMFWYRQDPGLGLRLIYFSYDVKMKEKGDIPEGYSVSREKKERFSLILESASTNQTSMYLCASSPLPGTSATNEKLFFGSGTQLSVL.

The chain employs TRBV29-1 and TRBJ2-1; D possibly corresponds to TRBD2 (6 bases). V lost 7 bases to trimming and J lost 7 bases, with 23 bases between them. The CDR3 is 15 residues long. The V gene's germline CDR1 is SQVTM and CDR2 ANQGSEA. CDR3 loop: CSAGGFGGLWNEQFF. The DNA of the CDR3 is TGCAGCGCTGGGGGGTTTGGGGGTTTGTGGAATGAGCAGTTCTTC.

The chain employs TRBV6-5 and TRBJ1-1; D is undetermined. Per the germline V gene, CDR1 is MNHEY and CDR2 is SVGAGI. The CDR3 length is 11 residues. Trimming left V 4 bases short and J 7 bases short, with 7 bases between. The CDR3 region is CASSSTIEAFF. The CDR3 region has the DNA TGTGCCAGCAGTTCCACGATTGAAGCTTTCTTT.

The chain recombines TRBV5-1 with TRBJ1-1; no reliable D call. The CDR3 covers 14 residues. Trimming stripped 6 bases from V and 4 bases from J, with 16 bases between. In germline, CDR1 is SGHRS, CDR2 YFSETQ. CDR3 nucleotide sequence: TGCGCCAGCATCGGGTCAGGCGCCGGCACTGAAGCTTTCTTT. Its protein is CASIGSGAGTEAFF.

This clonotype was counted once. This chain uses TRBV2 with TRBJ1-2; D unresolved. Germline-derived CDR1 and CDR2 are SNHLY and FYNNEI. The CDR3 extends over 12 amino acids. V was pared by 4 bases and J by 7 bases, with 10 bases between. The chain's CDR3 is CASSGWAGGYTF. In DNA, the CDR3 is TGTGCCAGCAGTGGGTGGGCAGGTGGCTACACCTTC.

The CDR3 protein is CASSGPVGYQETQYF. The CDR3, as DNA: TGTGCCAGCAGTGGCCCGGTGGGGTACCAAGAGACCCAGTACTTC. This chain connects TRBV2 to TRBJ2-5, with D unresolved. This CDR3 region has 15 residues. Germline values: CDR1 SNHLY, CDR2 FYNNEI. Trimming cost V 4 bases and J 0 bases, with 12 bases left between them.

The chain carries TRBV24-1 and TRBJ2-1; 8 nucleotides line up with TRBD2. This CDR3 is 15 amino acids long. J gave up 8 bases and V 3 bases, and 8 bases lay outside the gene matches. CDR1 and CDR2 (germline): KGHDR, SFDVKD. The CDR3 coding sequence is TGTGCCACCAGTGATATCCCCAGCGGGAGCGATGAGCAGTTCTTC. It codes for CATSDIPSGSDEQFF.

This chain joins TRBV25-1 and TRBJ2-3; 7 bases match TRBD2. The CDR3 extends over 12 amino acids. The V gene's germline CDR1 is MGHDK and CDR2 SYGVNS. V was pared by 4 bases and J by 10 bases, with 5 bases of the junction left unmatched. The CDR3 DNA reads TGTGCCAGCAGTGGGCCGGGACTACCGCAGTATTTT. This gives the protein CASSGPGLPQYF.

The J gene is TRBJ2-7, the V gene TRBV24-1; a possible D gene is TRBD2 (6 bases). Per germline, CDR1 KGHDR and CDR2 SFDVKD. The V and J ends lost 5 bases and 1 base respectively, with 8 bases between them. The CDR3 is 13 residues long. The CDR3 nucleotides read TGTGCCACCAGTGCGGGGGATTCCTACGAGCAGTACTTC. Residues: CATSAGDSYEQYF.

The chain uses TRBV7-2 and TRBJ2-7; a possible D gene is TRBD1 (5 bases). Trimming cost V 2 bases and J 5 bases, with 19 bases left between them. Germline V gives CDR1 SGHTA, CDR2 FQGNSA. CDR3 length: 16 amino acids. The CDR3 loop reads CASSLRRDSLLNEQYF. The CDR3 DNA reads as TGTGCCAGCAGCTTACGGAGAGACAGCCTACTAAACGAGCAGTACTTC.

The chain combines TRBV29-1 with TRBJ1-2, with D perhaps matching TRBD1 (5 bases). Per germline, CDR1 SQVTM and CDR2 ANQGSEA. The CDR3 consists of 14 residues. With 7 bases removed from V and 0 bases from J, the gap between germline ends came to 15 bases. DNA for the CDR3: TGCAGCGCCCGAACTGGACAACCTAACTATGGCTACACCTTC. It translates to CSARTGQPNYGYTF. Drawing the rest from reference TRBV29-1 and TRBJ1-2, the complete variable domain is SAVISQKPSRDICQRGTSLTIQCQVDSQVTMMFWYRQQPGQSLTLIATANQGSEATYESGFVIDKFPISRPNLTFSTLTVSNMSPEDSSIYLCSARTGQPNYGYTFGSGTRLTVV.

The CDR3 protein is CASSRGPDGSYEQYF. As DNA, the CDR3 is TGCGCCAGCAGCCGGGGCCCGGACGGCTCCTACGAGCAGTACTTC. The chain joins TRBV4-1 to TRBJ2-7, with D possibly TRBD1 on 5 matching bases. Germline-derived CDR1 and CDR2 are MGHRA and YSYEKL. V lost 4 bases to trimming and J lost 0 bases, with 13 bases between them. This CDR3 is built from 15 residues.

This chain connects TRBV3-1 to TRBJ2-3; D is unresolved. The ends were cut back, 0 bases at V and 7 bases at J, with 8 bases in the middle. The germline V gene has CDR1 LGHDT and CDR2 YNNKEL (reference sequence). This CDR3 spans 13 amino acids. The CDR3 DNA is TGTGCCAGCAGCCAAGAGGGTGAGCATACGCAGTATTTT. Its protein product is CASSQEGEHTQYF.

This chain joins TRBV7-9 and TRBJ1-1, with D perhaps matching TRBD1 (5 bases). Looked up from germline, CDR1 is SEHNR and CDR2 is FQNEAQ (reference sequence). Trimming pared 0 bases from V and 1 base from J, leaving 9 bases between. The CDR3 runs 15 residues. The CDR3 sequence: CASSLAGPKNTEAFF. CDR3 in DNA: TGTGCCAGCAGCTTAGCGGGACCGAAGAACACTGAAGCTTTCTTT.